This TCR beta chain originates from a study of shared clonotypes between healthy human individuals. The CDR3 has 13 residues. After removal of 6 bases from V and 14 bases from J, the junction contained 12 bases not matched to a gene. Germline V gene lookup returns CDR1 SGHVS and CDR2 FQNEAQ. In the naive CD8 group, cells lacked CD45RO and were positively selected for CCR7, so terminally differentiated effector memory CD45RA+ cells were left out. Findings and caveats of the study: Collection of samples was limited to blood; tissue repertoires likely differ. Larger estimated richness was generally recorded for naive subsets relative to memory subsets. A few donors shared around 5% of their naive CD4 clonotypes.

The deep-level immunoSEQ assay was used. The assay was immunoSEQ multiplex PCR, and TCRdb's table has in-frame clones only and misses some. The data show around 1.9 million clones, about 93% seen once. Regarding this clone: Its antigen is undetermined.

Sample: naive CD8+ T cells from PBMCs. The sequence came from a man between 18 and 35 years old in good health. Some clones in this sample may be carry-over from other donors' samples. The rearrangement joins TRBV7-8 to TRBJ2-5; 10 bases map to TRBD1. CDR3 protein: CASSPDRGSLCYF. CDR3 DNA sequence: TGTGCCAGCAGTCCGGACAGGGGGTCCCTCTGTTACTTC. Drawing the rest from reference TRBV7-8 and TRBJ2-5, the complete variable domain is GAGVSQSPRYKVAKRGQDVALRCDPISGHVSLFWYQQALGQGPEFLTYFQNEAQLDKSGLPSDRFFAERPEGSVSTLKIQRTQQEDSAVYLCASSPDRGSLCYFGPGTRLLVL.